The clone carrying this TCR beta chain was counted many times. Its antigen is as yet unknown. The sample is drawn from a study of identical twins. The study, taken as a whole, reports: Invariant cells of the MAIT and iNKT types might have partly distorted the zero-insertion analyses.

TCRdb analysed the 5' RACE reads with MiXCR anew, one entry per CDR3 protein. The profile shows roughly 470,000 distinct CDR3 sequences, approximately 15% of them singletons. Healthy Caucasians provided all donations. V gave up 8 bases and J gave up 5 bases, with 10 bases separating them. The CDR3 covers 12 residues. These same data were also listed under a study on yellow fever vaccine responses in identical twins. That paper adds: Reports say the vaccine T cell response in twins looked partly convergent and partly personalized.

This rearrangement joins TRBV12-3 or TRBV12-4 to TRBJ2-4; D is unresolved. The receptor comes from a woman between 18 and 29 years old in good health. Material: CD4+ T cells sorted from blood. The CDR3 region has the DNA TGTGCCAGCGCCCCAGACCAAAACATTCAGTACTTC. It codes for CASAPDQNIQYF.